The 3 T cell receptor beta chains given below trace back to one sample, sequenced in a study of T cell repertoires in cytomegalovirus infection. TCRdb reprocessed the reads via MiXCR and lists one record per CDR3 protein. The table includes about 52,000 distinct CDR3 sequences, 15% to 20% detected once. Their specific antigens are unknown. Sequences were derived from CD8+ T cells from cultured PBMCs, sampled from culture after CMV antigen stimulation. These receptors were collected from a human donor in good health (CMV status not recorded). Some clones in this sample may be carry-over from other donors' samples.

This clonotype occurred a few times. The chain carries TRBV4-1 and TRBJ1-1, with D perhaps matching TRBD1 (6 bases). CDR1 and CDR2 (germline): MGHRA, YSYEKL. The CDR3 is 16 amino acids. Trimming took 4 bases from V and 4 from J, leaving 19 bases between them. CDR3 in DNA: TGCGCCAGCAGCCCGCGGTGGGTACAGGGTTCCACTGAAGCTTTCTTT. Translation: CASSPRWVQGSTEAFF.

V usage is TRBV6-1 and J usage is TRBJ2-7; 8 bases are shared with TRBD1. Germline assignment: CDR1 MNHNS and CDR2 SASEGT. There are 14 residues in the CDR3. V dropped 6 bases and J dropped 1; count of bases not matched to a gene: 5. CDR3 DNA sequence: TGTGCCAGCAGCGGCGGGACAGGTTCCTACGAGCAGTACTTC. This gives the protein CASSGGTGSYEQYF.

The CDR3 DNA reads TGTGCCAGCTCGGGGGACAGGGAAACCGGGGAGCTGTTTTTT. Its protein is CASSGDRETGELFF. J is TRBJ2-2 and V is TRBV6-2 or TRBV6-3; 9 bases fit TRBD1. The CDR3 spans 14 residues. Unmatched junction bases numbered 6, after V lost 8 bases and J lost 5 bases. CDR1 and CDR2 (germline): MNHEY, SVGEGT.